These T cell receptor beta chains were read from a single sample in a study of blood T cell repertoires in COVID-19. Sequenced by immunoSEQ multiplex PCR; TCRdb stores in-frame clones only, minus some. The table records about 180,000 clones, around 87% of them present only once. Sequencing was performed on peripheral blood. The source is a woman aged 30 to 39 with active or convalescent COVID-19. CDR3s include the opening cysteine and the closing phenylalanine or tryptophan. A D gene is named only where the DNA matches it firmly. Not all rows give a size; the values are once, few, many and, for expanded clones, a class.

once | TRBJ2-5 | TRBD2 | TRBV20-1 | TGCAGTGCTAGTAGCGGGGGCACTCAAGAGACCCAGTACTTC | CSASSGGTQETQYF
NA | TRBJ2-3 | NA | TRBV10-3 | TGTGCCATCAGTGAGCGGCAGGGAGGTGATACGCAGTATTTT | CAISERQGGDTQYF
NA | TRBJ2-7 | NA | TRBV10-3 | TGTGCCATCACTATCGGGGAGTTCGGCTACGAGCAGTACTTC | CAITIGEFGYEQYF
NA | TRBJ1-1 | NA | TRBV7-6 | TGTGCCAGCAGCTTAGGACGGCCCAGACAAGGTGAAGCTTTCTTT | CASSLGRPRQGEAFF
NA | TRBJ1-3 | NA | TRBV2 | TGTGCCAGCCACGTGGGACTTGCCTCTGGAAACACCATATATTTT | CASHVGLASGNTIYF
NA | TRBJ2-1 | TRBD2 | TRBV10-3 | TGTGCCATCAATACTAAACTAGCGGGAGGGCCCCATGAGCAGTTCTTC | CAINTKLAGGPHEQFF
NA | TRBJ2-3 | NA | TRBV23-1 | TGCGCCAGCAGTCAAACCACAGGGAGATTAACAGATACGCAGTATTTT | CASSQTTGRLTDTQYF
NA | TRBJ2-7 | TRBD1 | TRBV6-5 | TGTGCCAGCAGTAAAACAGGGGTCTACGAGCAGTACTTC | CASSKTGVYEQYF
NA | TRBJ1-4 | NA | TRBV1 | TGCACCAGCAGCCAAGAGTCCAAGACCCCGGGGGGCTACGAAAAAAAACTGTTTTTT | CTSSQESKTPGGYEKKLFF
NA | TRBJ1-5 | NA | TRBV2 | TGTGCCAGCAGTGTTGCGAGGCAGCCCCAGCATTTT | CASSVARQPQHF
few | TRBJ1-5 | NA | TRBV12-3/TRBV12-4 | TGTGCCAGCAGTACAGATAGCAATCAGCCCCAGCATTTT | CASSTDSNQPQHF
NA | TRBJ2-1 | NA | TRBV7-9 | TGTGCCAGCAGCTTAGAGAGGGCCCAAGGTGTCTCCTACAATGAGCAGTTCTTC | CASSLERAQGVSYNEQFF
NA | TRBJ2-3 | NA | TRBV4-1 | TGCGCCAGCAGCCAAGCGGAGCGGACGAGCACAGATACGCAGTATTTT | CASSQAERTSTDTQYF
few | TRBJ1-2 | NA | TRBV11-3 | TGTGCCAGCAGCTTAGATGGGTCAGAGGAGGCCTACACCTTC | CASSLDGSEEAYTF
NA | TRBJ1-3 | NA | TRBV9 | TGTGCCAGCAGCGTAGAGGGGTCAGGAAACACCATATATTTT | CASSVEGSGNTIYF
NA | TRBJ2-6 | TRBD1 | TRBV30 | TGTGCCTGGAGTGCGTTCGAAGTGGACAGGGGGGCCTCTGGGGCCAACGTCCTGACTTTC | CAWSAFEVDRGASGANVLTF
once | TRBJ1-2 | NA | TRBV30 | TGTGCCTGGAGTGCGGCTAACTATGGCTACACCTTC | CAWSAANYGYTF
NA | TRBJ1-1 | NA | TRBV19 | TGTGCCAGTAGTATTAACCCAGTGATGAACACTGAAGCTTTCTTT | CASSINPVMNTEAFF
few | TRBJ2-4 | TRBD2 | TRBV6-5 | TGTGCCAGCAGCCGAGGGACTAGAGGTGAAAACATTCAGTACTTC | CASSRGTRGENIQYF
NA | TRBJ2-1 | NA | TRBV7-9 | TGTGCCAGCAGCTCCGAGGGGCGGGGGCACAATGAGCAGTTCTTC | CASSSEGRGHNEQFF
NA | TRBJ2-1 | TRBD2 | TRBV5-1 | TGCGCCAGCAGCTGGGGACTAGCGGGGGGGCCGGATGAGCAGTTCTTC | CASSWGLAGGPDEQFF
NA | TRBJ2-3 | TRBD2 | TRBV19 | TGTGCCAGCAAGACTAGCGGGATAAGCACAGATACGCAGTATTTT | CASKTSGISTDTQYF
NA | TRBJ2-3 | TRBD2 | TRBV14 | TGTGCCAGCAGCCAAGTGCAGGGACTAGCGGGAGAGGATACGCAGTATTTT | CASSQVQGLAGEDTQYF
NA | TRBJ1-6 | NA | TRBV5-6 | TGTGCCAGCAGCGTACAGGGAAGCTCACCCCTCCACTTT | CASSVQGSSPLHF
NA | TRBJ2-1 | TRBD2 | TRBV18 | TGTGCCAGCTCCCCAGGGACTAGCCCGGAGCAGTTCTTC | CASSPGTSPEQFF
NA | TRBJ2-6 | TRBD2 | TRBV5-1 | TGCGCCAGCAGCTTGGTGGCTAGCGGGAGCTCATCTGGGGCCAACGTCCTGACTTTC | CASSLVASGSSSGANVLTF
NA | TRBJ2-1 | TRBD2 | TRBV3-1/TRBV3-2 | TGTGCCAGCAGCCATAGCGGGAGGGCCAATGAGCAGTTCTTC | CASSHSGRANEQFF
NA | TRBJ2-6 | NA | TRBV6-5 | TGTGCCAGCAAGGGATCGGGAACTGGGGCCAACGTCCTGACTTTC | CASKGSGTGANVLTF